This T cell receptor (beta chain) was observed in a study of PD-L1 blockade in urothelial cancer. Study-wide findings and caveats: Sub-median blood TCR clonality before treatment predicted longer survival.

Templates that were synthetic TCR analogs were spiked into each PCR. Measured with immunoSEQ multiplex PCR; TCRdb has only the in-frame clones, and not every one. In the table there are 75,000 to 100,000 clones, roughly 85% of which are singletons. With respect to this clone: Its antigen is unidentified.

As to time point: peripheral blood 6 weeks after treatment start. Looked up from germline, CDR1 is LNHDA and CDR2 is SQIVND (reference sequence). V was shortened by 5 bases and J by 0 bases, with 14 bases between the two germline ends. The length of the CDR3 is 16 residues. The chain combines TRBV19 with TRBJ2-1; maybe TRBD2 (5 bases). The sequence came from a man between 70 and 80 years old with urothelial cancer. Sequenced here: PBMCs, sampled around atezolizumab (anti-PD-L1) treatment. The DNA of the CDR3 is TGTGCCAGTAGTCCCATCGGGGTGAGCTCCTACAATGAGCAGTTCTTC. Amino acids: CASSPIGVSSYNEQFF.